These 32 T cell receptor beta chains share one sample of origin, sequenced in a study of shared clonotypes between healthy human individuals. Only in-frame clones appear in the TCRdb table, and some are missing; sequencing was by immunoSEQ multiplex PCR. The data contain about 680,000 clones, about 80% of them singletons. Sequences were obtained from memory CD4+ T cells sorted from blood. This sample's subset: CD45RA-negative fraction. Receptors were obtained from a young woman in good health.

Worth noting for this clone: This CDR3 is also generated by other DNA sequences in the sample. In DNA form, the CDR3 reads TGTGCCAGCAGCGCCAGGGGCGCCGACTATGGCTACACCTTC. Translating it yields CASSARGADYGYTF. The chain couples TRBV6-1 to TRBJ1-2, with TRBD1 as a possible D gene (6 bases). V lost 6 bases to trimming and J lost 3 bases, with 14 bases between them. Germline values: CDR1 MNHNS, CDR2 SASEGT. The CDR3 has 14 amino acids.

This clone was recorded only once. The rearrangement uses TRBV7-8 and TRBJ2-7; 8 positions match TRBD2. The CDR3 consists of 14 residues. The junction had 3 bases not matched to a gene; V was cut back by 4 bases and J by 1 base. Per germline, CDR1 SGHVS and CDR2 FQNEAQ. CDR3 region: CASSSSGGSYEQYF. CDR3 nucleotides: TGTGCCAGCAGCTCAAGCGGGGGATCCTACGAGCAGTACTTC.

The rearrangement links TRBV2 to TRBJ2-5; 10 nucleotides agree with TRBD2. The CDR3 has 15 amino acids. The V segment lost 5 bases and the J segment 1 base; nucleotides outside the gene matches: 4. The germline gives CDR1 SNHLY, CDR2 FYNNEI. CDR3 coding DNA: TGTGCCAGCAGTCAAACTAGCGGGACCCAAGAGACCCAGTACTTC. This codes for CASSQTSGTQETQYF.

Only one count was recorded for this clone. J is TRBJ1-4 and V is TRBV7-9; D call uncertain. The CDR3 loop spans 15 amino acids. Germline CDR1 reads SEHNR; CDR2 reads FQNEAQ (reference sequence). The V end was cut by 5 bases, the J end by 5 bases, with 15 bases between. CDR3 DNA sequence: TGTGCCAGCAGCGTCCCCGGACCACCGAATGAAAAACTGTTTTTT. Translation: CASSVPGPPNEKLFF.

This chain joins TRBV14 and TRBJ2-7; no clear D. Trimming left V 5 bases short and J 9 bases short, with 14 bases between. The CDR3 runs 12 residues. The V gene's germline CDR1 is SGHDN and CDR2 FVKESK. In DNA form, the CDR3 reads TGTGCCAGCAGCTTACCTCAGGCCGCGCAGTACTTC. It encodes CASSLPQAAQYF. Full variable domain (outside the CDR3, taken from reference TRBV14 and TRBJ2-7): EAGVTQFPSHSVIEKGQTVTLRCDPISGHDNLYWYRRVMGKEIKFLLHFVKESKQDESGMPNNRFLAERTGGTYSTLKVQPAELEDSGVYFCASSLPQAAQYFGPGTRLTVT.

Many counts were recorded for this clone. The same CDR3 can be traced to other DNA sequences in this sample. The rearrangement joins TRBV9 to TRBJ1-2; 7 nucleotides match TRBD1. Germline V gene lookup returns CDR1 SGDLS and CDR2 YYNGEE. V lost 0 bases, J lost 2 bases, and 4 bases stayed unmatched. The CDR3 sequence is 15 residues long. The CDR3 nucleotides are TGTGCCAGCAGCGTAGGGTCAGGGGGAAACTATGGCTACACCTTC. It translates to CASSVGSGGNYGYTF.

The V gene is TRBV7-9, the J gene TRBJ2-5; 7 nucleotides align to TRBD1. Germline V lookup: CDR1 SEHNR, CDR2 FQNEAQ (reference sequence). This CDR3 is 14 amino acids long. V shed 5 bases and J 5 bases; nucleotides not matched to a gene: 8. The CDR3 region has the DNA TGTGCCAGCAGCCGCGACAGGGCCGGGGAGACCCAGTACTTC. Translation gives CASSRDRAGETQYF.

This clone was seen a few times. The chain is built from TRBV28 and TRBJ2-1; 13 nucleotides align to TRBD2. The CDR3 runs 16 residues. Per germline, CDR1 MDHEN and CDR2 SYDVKM. V lost 7 bases to trimming and J lost 5 bases; unmatched junction nucleotides: 8. The CDR3 region is CASTTRTSGSHNEQFF. The CDR3 coding sequence is TGTGCCAGCACCACCCGGACTAGCGGGAGCCACAATGAGCAGTTCTTC.

As concerns this clone: Other DNA sequences from this sample encode an identical CDR3 as well. The chain combines TRBV5-1 with TRBJ1-3; 7 positions agree with TRBD1. After removal of 0 bases from V and 4 bases from J, the junction contained 4 bases not matched to a gene. Germline V gives CDR1 SGHRS, CDR2 YFSETQ. This CDR3 is built from 15 residues. The CDR3 sequence is CASSLAGDSGNTIYF. The CDR3 coding sequence is TGCGCCAGCAGCTTGGCCGGGGACAGCGGAAACACCATATATTTT.

This clone has only one observation. A much larger clone differs from this one at a single base, so this may be a read error. Other nucleotide sequences in the sample specify the same CDR3. The chain employs TRBV2 and TRBJ2-6; unclear D gene. The ends were cut back, 2 bases at V and 2 bases at J, with 4 bases in the middle. The CDR3 is made up of 14 amino acids. Germline V gene lookup returns CDR1 SNHLY and CDR2 FYNNEI. The CDR3 DNA reads TGTGCCAGCAGTGAAAGAGCTGGGGCCAACGTCCTGACTTTC. Protein: CASSERAGANVLTF.

This sequence joins TRBV7-2 and TRBJ1-2; D unresolved. The CDR3 totals 15 residues. The V end was cut by 6 bases, the J end by 4 bases, with 18 bases between. Germline values: CDR1 SGHTA, CDR2 FQGNSA. The CDR3 DNA is TGTGCCAGCAGTTCGACTGGACGTGCCTCCTATGGCTACACCTTC. It encodes CASSSTGRASYGYTF. The full variable domain, with the rest looked up from reference TRBV7-2 and TRBJ1-2, is GAGVSQSPSNKVTEKGKDVELRCDPISGHTALYWYRQSLGQGLEFLIYFQGNSAPDKSGLPSDRFSAERTGGSVSTLTIQRTQQEDSAVYLCASSSTGRASYGYTFGSGTRLTVV.

The V gene is TRBV29-1, the J gene TRBJ1-1, with D perhaps TRBD1 (5 bases). Germline V lookup: CDR1 SQVTM, CDR2 ANQGSEA. V was trimmed by 3 bases and J by 0 bases, leaving 8 bases between them. CDR3 size: 13 residues. The CDR3 is CSVDRTMNTEAFF. CDR3 DNA sequence: TGCAGCGTTGACCGGACAATGAACACTGAAGCTTTCTTT.

This clone was observed many times. The rearrangement uses TRBV28 and TRBJ2-3, with D tentatively TRBD1 (5 bases). V lost 6 bases and J lost 0, with 16 bases in between. The CDR3 length is 16 residues. The germline V gene encodes CDR1 MDHEN and CDR2 SYDVKM. The CDR3 DNA is TGTGCCAGCAGCCCCAGGGTCGGATCTAGCACAGATACGCAGTATTTT. Protein sequence: CASSPRVGSSTDTQYF.

This clone was seen a few times. This chain links TRBV5-4 with TRBJ2-3; the match to TRBD1 covers 8 bases. Germline V CDR1 and CDR2: SGHNT, YYREEE (reference sequence). The CDR3 consists of 13 residues. The J segment lost 3 bases and the V segment lost 5 bases, leaving 2 bases of the junction unmatched. CDR3 in amino acids: CASRDRVTDTQYF. The CDR3 nucleotides read TGTGCCAGCAGGGACAGGGTTACAGATACGCAGTATTTT.

J is TRBJ1-2 and V is TRBV28, with 7 bases aligning to TRBD1. The CDR3 spans 11 residues. The germline gives CDR1 MDHEN, CDR2 SYDVKM. The V segment lost 6 bases and the J segment 6 bases; nucleotides outside the gene matches: 1. In DNA, the CDR3 is TGTGCCAGCAGGGGACAGAATGGCTACACCTTC. Its translation is CASRGQNGYTF.

The J gene is TRBJ2-1, the V gene TRBV4-2; D unresolved. Germline values: CDR1 LGHNA, CDR2 YNFKEQ. V lost 3 bases and J lost 8, with 5 bases in between. This CDR3 is 11 amino acids long. This CDR3 reads CASSQLHEQFF. The CDR3 DNA sequence: TGTGCCAGCAGCCAGCTCCATGAGCAGTTCTTC.

This clone appeared a single time. The V gene is TRBV9, the J gene TRBJ1-4, with D unclear. Germline V gene data show CDR1 as SGDLS and CDR2 as YYNGEE. V lost 2 bases to trimming and J lost 8 bases, with 10 bases between them. This CDR3 spans 13 amino acids. In DNA, the CDR3 is TGTGCCAGCAGCGTTGGCTCGGGGGAAAAACTGTTTTTT. As protein: CASSVGSGEKLFF.

The chain employs TRBV14 and TRBJ2-2, with unresolved D. CDR3 size: 15 residues. The V gene lost 1 base and the J gene lost 3 bases, with 9 bases spanning the gap. Per the germline V gene, CDR1 is SGHDN and CDR2 is FVKESK. CDR3 in DNA: TGTGCCAGCAGCCAAGTCGGCCAGCACACCGGGGAGCTGTTTTTT. This sequence encodes CASSQVGQHTGELFF. The full variable domain, completed using reference TRBV14 and TRBJ2-2, is EAGVTQFPSHSVIEKGQTVTLRCDPISGHDNLYWYRRVMGKEIKFLLHFVKESKQDESGMPNNRFLAERTGGTYSTLKVQPAELEDSGVYFCASSQVGQHTGELFFGEGSRLTVL.

The V gene is TRBV27, the J gene TRBJ2-7, with 13 nucleotides matching TRBD2. The CDR3 contains 15 residues. The V segment lost 6 bases and the J segment 3 bases; nucleotides outside the gene matches: 5. The germline V gene has CDR1 MNHEY and CDR2 SMNVEV (reference sequence). The CDR3 protein is CASSSLAGGFYEQYF. The CDR3 nucleotides are TGTGCCAGCAGCTCACTAGCGGGAGGGTTCTACGAGCAGTACTTC.

This clone was seen more than once but under ten times. The chain links TRBV28 to TRBJ2-7, with 9 bases identical to TRBD1. The CDR3 is made up of 15 amino acids. The V segment lost 6 bases and the J segment 1 base; nucleotides outside the gene matches: 7. Germline CDR1 MDHEN, CDR2 SYDVKM. The DNA for the CDR3 is TGTGCCAGCAGGGGAGACAGGGGGGTTTCCTACGAGCAGTACTTC. It yields the protein CASRGDRGVSYEQYF.

The chain recombines TRBV9 with TRBJ1-1; a weak D match, TRBD1 (6 bases). The CDR3 runs to 18 residues. Germline loops: CDR1 SGDLS, CDR2 YYNGEE. V dropped 0 bases and J dropped 3 bases, with 21 bases sitting between them. The CDR3 is CASSVEGLYREGDTEAFF. The CDR3, as DNA: TGTGCCAGCAGCGTAGAGGGACTTTACAGGGAAGGGGACACTGAAGCTTTCTTT. The full variable domain, completed using reference TRBV9 and TRBJ1-1, is DSGVTQTPKHLITATGQRVTLRCSPRSGDLSVYWYQQSLDQGLQFLIQYYNGEERAKGNILERFSAQQFPDLHSELNLSSLELGDSALYFCASSVEGLYREGDTEAFFGQGTRLTVV.

The chain combines TRBV19 with TRBJ2-1; TRBD1 agrees at 7 bases. The germline gives CDR1 LNHDA, CDR2 SQIVND (reference sequence). After removal of 11 bases from V and 2 bases from J, the junction contained 9 bases not matched to a gene. The CDR3 is 14 residues long. This CDR3 reads CAVQETGTYNEQFF. CDR3 coding DNA: TGTGCCGTTCAAGAGACAGGGACCTACAATGAGCAGTTCTTC.

The J gene is TRBJ1-1, the V gene TRBV11-2, with D maybe TRBD1 (5 bases). CDR1 SGHAT and CDR2 FQNNGV come from the germline V gene. Trimming shortened V by 1 base and J by 6 bases, and 9 bases separated the two germline ends. This CDR3 is built from 13 residues. The CDR3 here is CASSLVARAEAFF. CDR3 DNA: TGTGCCAGCAGCTTAGTCGCCAGGGCTGAAGCTTTCTTT.

The rearrangement uses TRBV29-1 and TRBJ2-3; 8 nucleotides align to TRBD2. Germline CDR1 reads SQVTM; CDR2 reads ANQGSEA. V shed 2 bases, J shed 5 bases, and the junction held 3 bases outside the gene matches. This CDR3 is 13 amino acids long. The CDR3 spells CSVELLAGDTQYF. CDR3 nucleotide sequence: TGCAGCGTTGAATTGCTAGCGGGAGATACGCAGTATTTT.

This clone was seen many times. The chain employs TRBV19 and TRBJ2-2; TRBD1 matches at 8 bases. From germline, CDR1 is LNHDA and CDR2 SQIVND (reference sequence). Trimming removed 10 bases from V and 4 bases from J; junction bases left unmatched: 8. The CDR3 runs 14 residues. The CDR3 bases are TGTGCCACTAGAGACAGGGGAGGCACCGGGGAGCTGTTTTTT. Residues: CATRDRGGTGELFF. The full variable domain, rest sourced from reference TRBV19 and TRBJ2-2, is DGGITQSPKYLFRKEGQNVTLSCEQNLNHDAMYWYRQDPGQGLRLIYYSQIVNDFQKGDIAEGYSVSREKKESFPLTVTSAQKNPTAFYLCATRDRGGTGELFFGEGSRLTVL.

The rearrangement uses TRBV11-2 and TRBJ2-7, with 10 nucleotides matching TRBD1. The CDR3 runs to 14 residues. V was pared by 1 base and J by 6 bases, with 3 bases of the junction left unmatched. The germline gives CDR1 SGHAT, CDR2 FQNNGV. CDR3 region: CASSLARQGAEQYF. Here the CDR3 DNA reads TGTGCCAGCAGCTTAGCAAGACAGGGGGCCGAGCAGTACTTC.

The chain recombines TRBV5-1 with TRBJ2-3; D is undetermined. The V end was cut by 6 bases, the J end by 1 base, with 9 bases between. CDR1 is SGHRS, CDR2 YFSETQ, per germline. CDR3 length equals 13 residues. CDR3 loop: CASTSGGTDTQYF. CDR3 sequence (DNA): TGCGCCAGCACGTCTGGGGGCACAGATACGCAGTATTTT.

The CDR3 DNA follows: TGTGCCAGCAGCCAAGGTCATGGCAGCGGCGAGCAGTTCTTC. Protein product: CASSQGHGSGEQFF. The chain couples TRBV4-2 to TRBJ2-1; tentative D call: TRBD2 (5 bases). Per the germline V gene, CDR1 is LGHNA and CDR2 is YNFKEQ. This CDR3 has 14 residues. The V gene lost 1 base and the J gene lost 10 bases, with 14 bases spanning the gap.

The chain carries TRBV19 and TRBJ2-3; 7 bases match TRBD2. The CDR3 loop spans 19 amino acids. The germline V gene has CDR1 LNHDA and CDR2 SQIVND (reference sequence). The trim removed 5 bases at V and 4 bases at J, leaving 21 bases unmatched. The DNA for the CDR3 is TGTGCCAGTAGTCCCCCACGGGGGGTTTTGGCGGGAGTTTCAGATACGCAGTATTTT. Amino acid sequence: CASSPPRGVLAGVSDTQYF. Filled out from reference TRBV19 and TRBJ2-3, the complete variable domain reads DGGITQSPKYLFRKEGQNVTLSCEQNLNHDAMYWYRQDPGQGLRLIYYSQIVNDFQKGDIAEGYSVSREKKESFPLTVTSAQKNPTAFYLCASSPPRGVLAGVSDTQYFGPGTRLTVL.

This sequence joins TRBV28 and TRBJ2-4, with D unclear. This CDR3 contains 14 residues. CDR1 and CDR2 (germline): MDHEN, SYDVKM. The V and J ends lost 3 bases and 3 bases respectively, with 9 bases between them. The CDR3 reads CASSFSGGKNIQYF. CDR3 sequence (DNA): TGTGCCAGCAGTTTTAGTGGTGGCAAAAACATTCAGTACTTC. The full variable domain, rest sourced from reference TRBV28 and TRBJ2-4, is DVKVTQSSRYLVKRTGEKVFLECVQDMDHENMFWYRQDPGLGLRLIYFSYDVKMKEKGDIPEGYSVSREKKERFSLILESASTNQTSMYLCASSFSGGKNIQYFGAGTRLSVL.

The V call is TRBV19, the J call TRBJ2-7; D is possibly TRBD1 (6 bases). Germline CDR1 LNHDA, CDR2 SQIVND (reference sequence). The CDR3 loop spans 13 amino acids. Trimming removed 9 bases from V and 5 bases from J, with 17 bases in between. The CDR3 coding sequence is TGTGCCAGCAGAGCTACAGGGTTCGACGAGCAGTACTTC. It codes for CASRATGFDEQYF.

This clone was picked up one time. V and J are TRBV18 and TRBJ2-6; TRBD1 might be the D (6 bases). The CDR3 consists of 17 residues. CDR1 is KGHSH and CDR2 is LQKENI in the germline V gene. V lost 3 bases to trimming and J lost 0 bases, with 12 bases between them. This chain's CDR3 is CASSPVGALSGANVLTF. CDR3 in DNA: TGTGCCAGCTCACCGGTGGGGGCACTCTCTGGGGCCAACGTCCTGACTTTC.